Below, 27 T cell receptor beta chains from the same sample are listed, as sequenced in a study of siplizumab effects on memory and regulatory T cells. Sequencing was performed with immunoSEQ multiplex PCR; in TCRdb, only in-frame clones are kept and a portion is missing. This table has over 85,000 clones, roughly 92% appearing once. The specimen was CD4+ T cells sorted from blood. The receptors here all came from a human donor in good health.

J is TRBJ2-1 and V is TRBV6-6; D is unclear. The CDR3 sequence is 12 residues long. V was pared by 5 bases and J by 6 bases, with 8 bases between. The V gene's germline CDR1 is MNHNY and CDR2 SVGAGI (reference sequence). The CDR3, as DNA: TGTGCCAGCAGTCTCAGAGGCAATGAGCAGTTCTTC. Protein: CASSLRGNEQFF.

The chain combines TRBV6-1 with TRBJ1-5; TRBD1 matches 7 bases. CDR3 length: 16 amino acids. The V and J ends lost 4 bases and 4 bases, in that order; junction bases with no gene match: 10. Germline CDR1 reads MNHNS; CDR2 reads SASEGT. The CDR3 DNA follows: TGTGCCAGCAGTGGCTTACCGGGACAGTTAAATCAGCCCCAGCATTTT. Residues: CASSGLPGQLNQPQHF.

This clone was counted only a few times. V and J are TRBV15 and TRBJ2-1; 11 positions match TRBD2. Germline V lookup: CDR1 LNHNV, CDR2 YYDKDF (reference sequence). V dropped 3 bases and J dropped 7; count of bases not matched to a gene: 8. The CDR3 sequence is 16 residues long. CDR3: CATSRPTSGIENEQFF. CDR3 in DNA: TGTGCCACCAGCAGGCCGACTAGCGGGATAGAGAATGAGCAGTTCTTC.

This rearrangement joins TRBV9 to TRBJ2-2, with D unresolved. The CDR3 covers 13 residues. The V and J ends lost 3 bases and 5 bases respectively, with 8 bases between them. The germline gives CDR1 SGDLS, CDR2 YYNGEE. The CDR3 here is CASSGSGTGELFF. CDR3 in DNA: TGTGCCAGCAGCGGCTCTGGGACCGGGGAGCTGTTTTTT.

This clone appeared once. The chain joins TRBV10-3 to TRBJ2-1, with D unresolved. Germline V gene data show CDR1 as ENHRY and CDR2 as SYGVKD. V was cut by 3 bases and J by 7 bases, with 10 bases left in between. The CDR3 has 13 residues. CDR3 nucleotides: TGTGCCATCAGTGACCGAACTATTAATGAGCAGTTCTTC. Its protein product is CAISDRTINEQFF.

This chain joins TRBV20-1 and TRBJ1-2; no firm D call. CDR1 is DFQATT, CDR2 SNEGSKA, per germline (reference sequence). CDR3 length: 11 residues. V lost 5 bases, J lost 6 bases, and 10 bases lay in between. Written as DNA, the CDR3 is TGCAGTGCTGCCGAGGATAATGGCTACACCTTC. It yields the protein CSAAEDNGYTF.

The chain is built from TRBV2 and TRBJ2-7, with 9 bases that match TRBD1. Unmatched junction bases numbered 10, after V lost 7 bases and J lost 6 bases. Germline values: CDR1 SNHLY, CDR2 FYNNEI. This CDR3 has 14 residues. Here the CDR3 reads CASIRGQGFGEQYF. The CDR3 DNA reads as TGTGCCAGCATTAGAGGACAGGGGTTTGGCGAGCAGTACTTC.

V gene TRBV6-1 combines with J gene TRBJ2-5; TRBD1 matches at 7 bases. Germline V gives CDR1 MNHNS, CDR2 SASEGT. The CDR3 is made up of 16 amino acids. V gave up 4 bases and J gave up 4 bases; unmatched junction bases: 12. The CDR3 DNA reads TGTGCCAGCAGTGCCCAATCAGGGGGTGGAGGAGAGACCCAGTACTTC. As protein: CASSAQSGGGGETQYF.

The chain combines TRBV4-2 with TRBJ2-7, with D possibly being TRBD1 (5 bases). This CDR3 has 14 amino acids. V was trimmed by 4 bases and J by 4 bases, leaving 14 bases between them. Germline V gene sequence: CDR1 LGHNA, CDR2 YNFKEQ. DNA of the CDR3: TGTGCCAGCAGCCCCGTAGGGGAAAGGTACGAGCAGTACTTC. This codes for CASSPVGERYEQYF.

A note on this clone: The junction shows a germline mismatch at one end, possibly a read error. V is TRBV2 and J is TRBJ2-3, with D possibly being TRBD1 (5 bases). CDR3 size: 11 residues. CDR1 and CDR2 (germline): SNHLY, FYNNEI. This CDR3 is CASHSAGLMGF. The DNA of the CDR3 is TGTGCCAGCCACAGCGCAGGGTTGATGGGCTTT. The variable domain in full, with the rest retrieved from reference TRBV2 and TRBJ2-3, is EPEVTQTPSHQVTQMGQEVILRCVPISNHLYFYWYRQILGQKVEFLVSFYNNEISEKSEIFDDQFSVERPDGSNFTLKIRSTKLEDSAMYFCASHSAGLMGFGPGTRLTVL.

The chain carries TRBV5-1 and TRBJ2-2; D is unresolved. The CDR3 runs 14 residues. Trimming took 0 bases from V and 6 from J, leaving 9 bases between them. In germline, CDR1 is SGHRS, CDR2 YFSETQ. As DNA, the CDR3 is TGCGCCAGCAGCTTGGACCTCCCGTCCGGGGAGCTGTTTTTT. Translating it yields CASSLDLPSGELFF.

This clone was picked up one time. The chain employs TRBV6-5 and TRBJ2-4; 9 bases match TRBD2. Germline trimming cut 2 bases from V and 6 bases from J; bases unmatched to any gene: 8. Germline-derived CDR1 and CDR2 are MNHEY and SVGAGI. The CDR3 spans 16 residues. CDR3 protein: CASSYGGLAGSNIQYF. DNA of the CDR3: TGTGCCAGCAGTTACGGTGGGCTAGCGGGGTCAAACATTCAGTACTTC.

The chain joins TRBV7-2 to TRBJ1-2, with D possibly matching TRBD1 (5 bases). The V end was cut by 4 bases, the J end by 13 bases, with 16 bases between. Germline CDR1 and CDR2: SGHTA and FQGNSA. The CDR3 consists of 12 residues. The CDR3 DNA follows: TGTGCCAGCAGCTCCCCACCGGGCAGGGCCACCTTC. Translating gives CASSSPPGRATF.

CDR3 residues: CASSLAGGTGVGQYF. In DNA, the CDR3 is TGTGCCAGCAGCTTGGCCGGCGGCACAGGGGTTGGCCAGTACTTC. The V gene is TRBV7-9, the J gene TRBJ2-5; TRBD1 aligns across 7 bases. Germline-derived CDR1 and CDR2 are SEHNR and FQNEAQ (reference sequence). V was pared by 3 bases and J by 10 bases, with 14 bases of the junction left unmatched. This CDR3 is 15 amino acids long.

Concerning this clone: A junction boundary mismatches the germline segment, possibly from a read error. The rearrangement uses TRBV7-2 and TRBJ1-5; D is possibly TRBD1 (6 bases). Germline V lookup: CDR1 SGHTA, CDR2 FQGNSA. This CDR3 contains 15 residues. CDR3 residues: CASGLGGISNQPQHF. Here the CDR3 DNA reads TGTGCCAGCGGCTTAGGGGGGATTAGCAATCAGCCCCAGCATTTT.

The rearrangement joins TRBV7-7 to TRBJ1-3, with D possibly TRBD1 on 5 matching bases. The CDR3 has 14 residues. Looked up from germline, CDR1 is SSHAT and CDR2 is FNYEAQ (reference sequence). The V end was cut by 5 bases, the J end by 0 bases, with 8 bases between. The CDR3 sequence is CASSVDSSGNTIYF. The CDR3 DNA reads TGTGCCAGCAGCGTAGACAGCTCTGGAAACACCATATATTTT.

The chain links TRBV2 to TRBJ1-1; D remains unclear. The CDR3 sequence is 12 residues long. From germline, CDR1 is SNHLY and CDR2 FYNNEI. V lost 6 bases, J lost 12 bases, and 17 bases lay in between. CDR3 coding DNA: TGTGCCAGCAGCCCCACTCTTTCCCCATCTTTCTTT. Its translation is CASSPTLSPSFF.

The chain joins TRBV6-5 to TRBJ2-7; D is unresolved. V gave up 6 bases and J gave up 2 bases, with 11 bases separating them. The CDR3 sequence is 13 residues long. Germline CDR1 MNHEY, CDR2 SVGAGI. CDR3 DNA sequence: TGTGCCAGCAGAGAACGAGGACCCTACGAGCAGTACTTC. Its protein product is CASRERGPYEQYF.

The CDR3 sequence: CARSQGLWETQYF. CDR3 DNA sequence: TGTGCCAGGAGTCAGGGTCTGTGGGAGACCCAGTACTTC. The V and J genes are TRBV6-1 and TRBJ2-5, with D possibly being TRBD1 (5 bases). CDR1 is MNHNS and CDR2 is SASEGT in the germline V gene. The CDR3 covers 13 residues. The V end lost 9 bases, the J end lost 5 bases, and 16 bases lay between the germline ends.

The V gene is TRBV5-1, the J gene TRBJ1-1, with no clear D. V lost 4 bases, J lost 4 bases, and 14 bases lay in between. The CDR3 is 14 residues long. Germline CDR1 is SGHRS and CDR2 is YFSETQ. The CDR3, as DNA: TGCGCCAGCAGCGCCGACACGCCGACCACTGAAGCTTTCTTT. This encodes CASSADTPTTEAFF.

V is TRBV5-4 and J is TRBJ1-2; 7 positions match TRBD1. CDR1 is SGHNT, CDR2 YYREEE, per germline (reference sequence). The CDR3 extends over 13 amino acids. V gave up 4 bases and J gave up 7 bases; unmatched junction bases: 7. CDR3 nucleotides: TGTGCCAGCAGCCCGGGACAGTTCCTTGGCTACACCTTC. Its protein product is CASSPGQFLGYTF.

The chain has TRBV5-1 and TRBJ2-5; TRBD2 matches 9 bases. Germline CDR1 is SGHRS and CDR2 is YFSETQ. The V segment lost 2 bases and the J segment 5 bases; nucleotides outside the gene matches: 10. The CDR3 totals 16 residues. CDR3 loop: CASSFKAGGVVETQYF. The CDR3 region has the DNA TGCGCCAGCAGCTTTAAAGCGGGGGGAGTGGTGGAGACCCAGTACTTC.

This chain joins TRBV15 and TRBJ2-3; 8 positions match TRBD2. The CDR3 consists of 16 residues. Germline lookup yields CDR1 LNHNV and CDR2 YYDKDF (reference sequence). The J segment lost 0 bases and the V segment lost 1 base, leaving 3 bases of the junction unmatched. DNA of the CDR3: TGTGCCACCAGCAGAGGCTCTAGCGGGAGCACAGATACGCAGTATTTT. Protein sequence: CATSRGSSGSTDTQYF.

This clone occurred a few times. The chain couples TRBV29-1 to TRBJ1-1, with D hard to call. V lost 5 bases, J lost 5 bases, and 12 bases lay in between. Germline CDR1 SQVTM, CDR2 ANQGSEA. This CDR3 is 12 amino acids long. CDR3 residues: CSVLLFRTEAFF. In DNA, the CDR3 is TGCAGCGTTCTACTCTTTAGGACTGAAGCTTTCTTT.

The chain uses TRBV5-4 and TRBJ2-1, with 13 nucleotides matching TRBD2. This CDR3 has 16 amino acids. V was pared by 4 bases and J by 7 bases, with 8 bases of the junction left unmatched. CDR1 and CDR2 from the germline V gene are SGHNT and YYREEE (reference sequence). The CDR3 nucleotides read TGTGCCAGCAGCATTGGACTAGCGGGAGTCCGTAATGAGCAGTTCTTC. Protein product: CASSIGLAGVRNEQFF.

This chain joins TRBV19 and TRBJ1-5; TRBD1 matches at 7 bases. The V segment lost 10 bases and the J segment 4 bases; nucleotides outside the gene matches: 10. The CDR3 has 14 residues. Looked up from germline, CDR1 is LNHDA and CDR2 is SQIVND (reference sequence). The CDR3 sequence is CATRQGMKNQPQHF. The CDR3 DNA follows: TGTGCCACTAGACAGGGTATGAAAAATCAGCCCCAGCATTTT.

This clone was seen only once. The chain couples TRBV15 to TRBJ2-6; the D is unclear. Deletions cut 5 bases from V and 4 bases from J, with 12 bases between. Germline loops: CDR1 LNHNV, CDR2 YYDKDF (reference sequence). This CDR3 is built from 15 residues. CDR3 DNA sequence: TGTGCCACCAGCCCCGAGTCTCCCGGGGCCAACGTCCTGACTTTC. This sequence encodes CATSPESPGANVLTF.